Below are 19 T cell receptor beta chains sequenced from a single sample in a study of identical twins. One entry per CDR3 protein, called by TCRdb with MiXCR from the 5' RACE reads. The table records 350,000 or so distinct CDR3 sequences, approximately 10% of them present only once. Sequencing was carried out using naive T cells sorted from blood. The source is a woman aged 45-59 years in good health.

This clonotype was observed a handful of times. The chain is built from TRBV6-1 and TRBJ2-3; D is ambiguous. V gave up 2 bases and J gave up 0 bases, with 12 bases separating them. CDR1 and CDR2 (germline): MNHNS, SASEGT. The length of the CDR3 is 16 residues. This CDR3 is CASSEPVVVSTDTQYF. The DNA of the CDR3 is TGTGCCAGCAGTGAACCAGTCGTGGTGAGCACAGATACGCAGTATTTT.

This clonotype was seen only a few times. This rearrangement joins TRBV3-1 to TRBJ2-1; the D is unclear. Germline V gives CDR1 LGHDT, CDR2 YNNKEL (reference sequence). Trimming stripped 1 base from V and 5 bases from J, with 18 bases between. The CDR3 loop spans 17 amino acids. The chain's CDR3 is CASSQVQQYFGDNEQFF. The CDR3 DNA follows: TGTGCCAGCAGCCAAGTCCAACAGTACTTTGGGGACAATGAGCAGTTCTTC.

The chain links TRBV11-2 to TRBJ2-4; D not resolved. CDR3 length equals 13 residues. The germline V and J ends were trimmed by 0 bases and 2 bases, with 2 bases remaining between them. Germline V gene sequence: CDR1 SGHAT, CDR2 FQNNGV. This CDR3 reads CASSLEPKNIQYF. The CDR3, as DNA: TGTGCCAGCAGCTTAGAGCCCAAAAACATTCAGTACTTC.

V usage is TRBV11-3 and J usage is TRBJ1-4; no firm D call. Trimming removed 5 bases from V and 12 bases from J, with 16 bases in between. This CDR3 region has 13 residues. Germline V lookup: CDR1 SGHNT, CDR2 YENEEA. The CDR3 here is CASSPPSPGELFF. As DNA, the CDR3 is TGTGCCAGCAGCCCCCCCTCTCCCGGTGAACTGTTTTTT.

This clonotype appeared many times. The chain is built from TRBV12-3 or TRBV12-4 and TRBJ1-4, with 8 bases aligning to TRBD1. CDR3 length equals 11 residues. The trim removed 8 bases at V and 10 bases at J, leaving 3 bases unmatched. In nucleotides, the CDR3 is TGTGCCAGCCACAGGGGGTCAAAACTGTTTTTT. Residues: CASHRGSKLFF.

The V call is TRBV20-1, the J call TRBJ1-2, with D hard to call. V was shortened by 3 bases and J by 4 bases, with 12 bases between the two germline ends. Germline V lookup: CDR1 DFQATT, CDR2 SNEGSKA (reference sequence). The CDR3 runs to 13 residues. The CDR3 region is CSASAGRAYGYTF. The CDR3 nucleotides are TGCAGTGCTAGTGCCGGCAGAGCCTATGGCTACACCTTC.

The CDR3 bases are TGTGCCAGCAGTTTGGGCAGGACCCGGACGGGCACTGAAGCTTTCTTT. This translates into CASSLGRTRTGTEAFF. The rearrangement links TRBV28 to TRBJ1-1; unclear D gene. Trimming pared 3 bases from V and 4 bases from J, leaving 18 bases between. Germline values: CDR1 MDHEN, CDR2 SYDVKM. CDR3 length: 16 amino acids.

The chain is built from TRBV3-1 and TRBJ2-2; 7 bases align to TRBD2. The V gene's germline CDR1 is LGHDT and CDR2 YNNKEL (reference sequence). Trimming removed 3 bases from V and 7 bases from J; junction bases left unmatched: 5. This CDR3 is built from 14 residues. The CDR3 DNA reads as TGTGCCAGCAGCCAGGCGCGGGAGTACGGGGAGCTGTTTTTT. It specifies CASSQAREYGELFF.

This clonotype was seen a few times. The chain combines TRBV3-1 with TRBJ2-7, with 9 bases lining up with TRBD2. After removal of 9 bases from V and 6 bases from J, the junction contained 15 bases not matched to a gene. CDR3 length equals 15 residues. Germline-derived CDR1 and CDR2 are LGHDT and YNNKEL (reference sequence). CDR3 bases: TGTGCCAGTGGCTATCTAGCGGGGAGGCTGCGCGAGCAGTACTTC. Translated, it gives CASGYLAGRLREQYF.

The rearrangement uses TRBV12-3 or TRBV12-4 and TRBJ2-7; tentative D call: TRBD2 (5 bases). Between the trimmed V and J ends, which lost 6 bases and 1 base, there was a span of 16 bases. The CDR3 sequence is 15 residues long. CDR3 DNA sequence: TGTGCCAGCAGCCTCGGACTCGGCTCTTCCTACGAGCAGTACTTC. As protein: CASSLGLGSSYEQYF.

This clonotype was observed at least ten times. The chain carries TRBV11-2 and TRBJ1-3; D gene ambiguous. CDR3 length: 15 residues. Germline CDR1 reads SGHAT; CDR2 reads FQNNGV. V shed 6 bases and J shed 0 bases, with 12 bases lying between them. CDR3 coding DNA: TGTGCCAGCAGGTCTTTCATGGACTCTGGAAACACCATATATTTT. It specifies CASRSFMDSGNTIYF.

The genes are TRBV5-1 and TRBJ1-1; a possible D gene is TRBD1 (5 bases). CDR1 and CDR2 (germline): SGHRS, YFSETQ. Trimming shortened V by 4 bases and J by 5 bases, and 18 bases separated the two germline ends. CDR3 length: 15 residues. CDR3 protein: CASSPEGGDWTEAFF. CDR3 coding DNA: TGCGCCAGCAGCCCCGAGGGAGGGGATTGGACTGAAGCTTTCTTT.

This clonotype appeared a few times. V is TRBV6-5 and J is TRBJ2-6; TRBD1 matches at 11 bases. Germline CDR1 is MNHEY and CDR2 is SVGAGI. CDR3 length: 20 amino acids. With 2 bases clipped from V and 5 bases from J, the junction kept 14 bases outside the gene matches. The DNA for the CDR3 is TGTGCCAGCAGTTACCCATTTGGACAGGGGGCCCCACTTAGGGCCAACGTCCTGACTTTC. It specifies CASSYPFGQGAPLRANVLTF.

This clonotype was seen more than once but under ten times. The V call is TRBV20-1, the J call TRBJ2-2; no reliable D call. CDR1 DFQATT and CDR2 SNEGSKA come from the germline V gene (reference sequence). The ends were cut back, 2 bases at V and 4 bases at J, with 8 bases in the middle. This CDR3 has 13 amino acids. The CDR3 here is CSARIQPTGELFF. In DNA, the CDR3 is TGCAGTGCTAGAATACAGCCCACCGGGGAGCTGTTTTTT.

In this sample, this clonotype turned up many times. The chain carries TRBV4-1 and TRBJ2-2; D is ambiguous. The V gene's germline CDR1 is MGHRA and CDR2 YSYEKL. The length of the CDR3 is 14 residues. V lost 1 base, J lost 5 bases, and 8 bases lay in between. The CDR3 is CASSQVQTTGELFF. The CDR3 nucleotides are TGCGCCAGCAGCCAAGTCCAGACGACCGGGGAGCTGTTTTTT.

This clonotype was seen at least ten times. This sequence joins TRBV5-1 and TRBJ2-2; 7 nucleotides align to TRBD2. The germline V gene encodes CDR1 SGHRS and CDR2 YFSETQ. The length of the CDR3 is 16 residues. V lost 4 bases, J lost 0 bases, and 6 bases stayed unmatched. The CDR3 spells CASSRAAGANTGELFF. CDR3 DNA sequence: TGCGCCAGCAGCCGGGCGGCGGGAGCGAACACCGGGGAGCTGTTTTTT. Variable domain in full (rest from reference TRBV5-1 and TRBJ2-2): KAGVTQTPRYLIKTRGQQVTLSCSPISGHRSVSWYQQTPGQGLQFLFEYFSETQRNKGNFPGRFSGRQFSNSRSEMNVSTLELGDSALYLCASSRAAGANTGELFFGEGSRLTVL.

V and J are TRBV20-1 and TRBJ2-1; 10 positions match TRBD2. The CDR3 length is 14 residues. CDR1 and CDR2 (germline): DFQATT, SNEGSKA (reference sequence). J was trimmed by 6 bases and V by 4 bases; bases with no gene match: 6. For the CDR3, the DNA is TGCAGTGCTATACGGCCTAGCGGGAGCAATGAGCAGTTCTTC. Amino acids: CSAIRPSGSNEQFF.

The table lists this clonotype with many counts. The chain recombines TRBV29-1 with TRBJ2-7; D is possibly TRBD1 or TRBD2 (5 bases each). This CDR3 is 13 amino acids long. V was clipped by 4 bases and J by 1 base, with 11 bases between them. In germline, CDR1 is SQVTM, CDR2 ANQGSEA. CDR3 sequence (DNA): TGCAGCGTTGGAGGGGCGTCGTCCTACGAGCAGTACTTC. Protein product: CSVGGASSYEQYF.

This clonotype was recorded many times. The V and J genes are TRBV4-1 and TRBJ1-1; no clear D. Per germline, CDR1 MGHRA and CDR2 YSYEKL. This CDR3 spans 15 amino acids. Trimming removed 4 bases from V and 0 bases from J, with 12 bases in between. CDR3 region: CASSRIHNMNTEAFF. The CDR3 coding sequence is TGCGCCAGCAGCCGGATACACAATATGAACACTGAAGCTTTCTTT.